The next 25 T cell receptor beta chains were all read from a single sample in a study of T cell responses to AZD1222 COVID-19 vaccine. Using immunoSEQ multiplex PCR, the repertoire was profiled, and TCRdb retains in-frame clones only, with some absent. The sample has roughly 65,000 clones, roughly 83% seen once. This specimen consisted of peripheral blood, obtained 28 days after the second AZD1222 dose. The receptors derive from an adult who received the AZD1222 COVID-19 vaccine.

The chain carries TRBV7-8 and TRBJ2-6, with 7 bases that match TRBD1. Germline CDR1 and CDR2: SGHVS and FQNEAQ. The CDR3 loop spans 19 amino acids. Trimming cost V 1 base and J 0 bases; bases outside gene matches: 9. The CDR3 region is CASSLVSRDSYSGANVLTF. The CDR3 region has the DNA TGTGCCAGCAGCTTAGTTAGTAGGGACAGCTACTCTGGGGCCAACGTCCTGACTTTC. Full variable domain (outside the CDR3, taken from reference TRBV7-8 and TRBJ2-6): GAGVSQSPRYKVAKRGQDVALRCDPISGHVSLFWYQQALGQGPEFLTYFQNEAQLDKSGLPSDRFFAERPEGSVSTLKIQRTQQEDSAVYLCASSLVSRDSYSGANVLTFGAGSRLTVL.

V usage is TRBV5-1 and J usage is TRBJ1-1; D perhaps matches TRBD1 (6 bases). The CDR3 has 14 amino acids. The germline gives CDR1 SGHRS, CDR2 YFSETQ. V was shortened by 7 bases and J by 6 bases, with 19 bases between the two germline ends. The CDR3 here is CASADRFNPPEAFF. As DNA, the CDR3 is TGCGCCAGCGCAGACAGGTTTAACCCCCCTGAAGCTTTCTTT.

The CDR3 sequence is CSVGSGRGLESGYTF. The CDR3 bases are TGCAGCGTTGGGTCAGGGAGAGGGCTAGAATCCGGCTACACCTTC. The chain uses TRBV29-1 and TRBJ1-2; tentatively, D is TRBD1 (5 bases). The V end lost 4 bases, the J end lost 8 bases, and 23 bases lay between the germline ends. CDR3 size: 15 residues. From germline, CDR1 is SQVTM and CDR2 ANQGSEA.

V and J are TRBV4-1 and TRBJ1-2; possible D gene TRBD1, 5 bases. Trimming took 1 base from V and 2 from J, leaving 5 bases between them. CDR1 is MGHRA and CDR2 is YSYEKL in the germline V gene. This CDR3 spans 13 amino acids. The CDR3, as DNA: TGCGCCAGCAGCCAAGCAGGGAACTATGGCTACACCTTC. Translation: CASSQAGNYGYTF.

This rearrangement joins TRBV27 to TRBJ2-1, with 8 positions matching TRBD1. J was trimmed by 2 bases and V by 6 bases; bases with no gene match: 9. The CDR3 has 16 residues. Germline loops: CDR1 MNHEY, CDR2 SMNVEV (reference sequence). This CDR3 is CASSYLPDRAYNEQFF. In DNA form, the CDR3 reads TGTGCCAGCAGCTACCTCCCGGACAGGGCCTACAATGAGCAGTTCTTC.

The J gene is TRBJ2-3, the V gene TRBV9; D call uncertain. Per the germline V gene, CDR1 is SGDLS and CDR2 is YYNGEE. Trimming removed 4 bases at V and 0 bases at J, with 12 bases between. This CDR3 comprises 15 residues. CDR3 residues: CASSPPTRSTDTQYF. In nucleotides, the CDR3 is TGTGCCAGCAGCCCCCCAACCCGGAGCACAGATACGCAGTATTTT.

Only a few counts were recorded for this clone. V gene TRBV9 combines with J gene TRBJ1-6; a possible D gene is TRBD1 (5 bases). Trimming pared 0 bases from V and 8 bases from J, leaving 9 bases between. The CDR3 has 14 residues. The germline CDR1 and CDR2 sequences are SGDLS and YYNGEE. As DNA, the CDR3 is TGTGCCAGCAGCGTAGACGGGGGGTATTCACCCCTCCACTTT. Its translation: CASSVDGGYSPLHF.

This chain uses TRBV30 with TRBJ2-7; D remains ambiguous. The CDR3 totals 13 residues. With 0 bases removed from V and 2 bases from J, the gap between germline ends came to 8 bases. The germline V gene encodes CDR1 GTSNPN and CDR2 SVGIG (reference sequence). CDR3 sequence (DNA): TGTGCCTGGAGTGTCGGTGTAACCTACGAGCAGTACTTC. Its protein is CAWSVGVTYEQYF. The full variable domain, completed using reference TRBV30 and TRBJ2-7, is SQTIHQWPATLVQPVGSPLSLECTVEGTSNPNLYWYRQAAGRGLQLLFYSVGIGQISSEVPQNLSASRPQDRQFILSSKKLLLSDSGFYLCAWSVGVTYEQYFGPGTRLTVT.

The chain recombines TRBV5-1 with TRBJ2-1, with TRBD2 matching 7 bases. This CDR3 has 12 residues. Germline V lookup: CDR1 SGHRS, CDR2 YFSETQ. J was trimmed by 14 bases and V by 0 bases; bases with no gene match: 5. CDR3 bases: TGCGCCAGCAGCTTGGACGGGGGAGGGAAGTTCTTC. This encodes CASSLDGGGKFF.

The V gene is TRBV6-4, the J gene TRBJ1-2; no definite D call. CDR1 is MRHNA, CDR2 SNTAGT, per germline. V gave up 0 bases and J gave up 6 bases, with 5 bases separating them. The CDR3 is 12 residues long. The CDR3 region has the DNA TGTGCCAGCAGTGACTCGGGAAATGGCTACACCTTC. Translating it yields CASSDSGNGYTF.

The J gene is TRBJ1-1, the V gene TRBV5-1; D uncertain. The germline V gene encodes CDR1 SGHRS and CDR2 YFSETQ. V lost 0 bases and J lost 1, with 10 bases in between. The CDR3 consists of 15 residues. CDR3 bases: TGCGCCAGCAGCTTGGGAGGGTTCGGGAACACTGAAGCTTTCTTT. Amino acids: CASSLGGFGNTEAFF.

CDR3 bases: TGTGCCAGTAAGAAGGGTTTAGCAGATACGCAGTATTTT. Protein product: CASKKGLADTQYF. This chain links TRBV19 with TRBJ2-3, with no clear D. Trimming cost V 7 bases and J 4 bases, with 12 bases left between them. The CDR3 loop spans 13 amino acids. Germline lookup yields CDR1 LNHDA and CDR2 SQIVND (reference sequence).

The V gene is TRBV2, the J gene TRBJ2-7, with D uncertain. The CDR3 length is 12 residues. Per the germline V gene, CDR1 is SNHLY and CDR2 is FYNNEI. Trimming cost V 6 bases and J 7 bases, with 13 bases left between them. The CDR3, as DNA: TGTGCCAGCAGGGTAGGACCGGGTGAGCAGTACTTC. Translating it yields CASRVGPGEQYF.

The chain recombines TRBV15 with TRBJ2-1; 7 bases are a match to TRBD1. V lost 2 bases and J lost 5; bases outside the gene matches: 9. Germline-derived CDR1 and CDR2 are LNHNV and YYDKDF (reference sequence). CDR3 length: 16 residues. This chain's CDR3 is CATSRLTGVGDNEQFF. The CDR3, as DNA: TGTGCCACCAGCAGACTCACAGGGGTGGGAGACAATGAGCAGTTCTTC.

V and J are TRBV27 and TRBJ1-4; D remains ambiguous. This CDR3 region has 14 residues. V lost 9 bases to trimming and J lost 8 bases, with 19 bases between them. Germline CDR1 and CDR2: MNHEY and SMNVEV (reference sequence). CDR3 nucleotide sequence: TGTGCCAGTCCAACGCCTCGGGGTTGGGAAAAACTGTTTTTT. Translated, it gives CASPTPRGWEKLFF.

This sequence joins TRBV27 and TRBJ1-2; D is perhaps TRBD1 (5 bases). V shed 9 bases and J shed 6 bases, with 20 bases lying between them. The CDR3 spans 14 residues. Germline V gives CDR1 MNHEY, CDR2 SMNVEV (reference sequence). The CDR3 region is CARGLEGQRDGYTF. CDR3 nucleotide sequence: TGTGCCAGAGGCTTAGAGGGGCAAAGGGATGGCTACACCTTC.

V is TRBV12-3 or TRBV12-4 and J is TRBJ1-3; D call uncertain. The CDR3 totals 10 residues. V was shortened by 8 bases and J by 13 bases, with 12 bases between the two germline ends. CDR3 amino acids: CASSYGPIYF. CDR3 nucleotide sequence: TGTGCCAGCTCATATGGCCCTATATATTTT.

This chain links TRBV11-3 with TRBJ2-2; the D is unclear. The CDR3 has 16 residues. Trimming cost V 1 base and J 0 bases, with 9 bases left between them. Per germline, CDR1 SGHNT and CDR2 YENEEA. The CDR3 here is CASSLGVNANTGELFF. The DNA for the CDR3 is TGTGCCAGCAGCTTAGGAGTGAACGCGAACACCGGGGAGCTGTTTTTT.

The chain combines TRBV2 with TRBJ1-2; 8 nucleotides align to TRBD1. This CDR3 spans 14 amino acids. V trimming: 6 bases; J trimming: 7 bases; junction bases outside the gene matches: 10. Germline loops: CDR1 SNHLY, CDR2 FYNNEI. CDR3: CASRGGTGFGGYTF. The CDR3 DNA sequence: TGTGCCAGCAGGGGAGGGACAGGCTTCGGTGGCTACACCTTC.

J is TRBJ1-3 and V is TRBV20-1; tentative D call: TRBD1 (5 bases). The CDR3 spans 14 residues. Germline CDR1 and CDR2: DFQATT and SNEGSKA (reference sequence). V was pared by 3 bases and J by 2 bases, with 11 bases between. CDR3 residues: CSASSRVAGNTIYF. The CDR3 nucleotides read TGCAGTGCTAGTTCCAGGGTGGCTGGAAACACCATATATTTT.

The chain carries TRBV3-1 (or the pseudogene TRBV3-2) and TRBJ2-2, with D hard to call. This CDR3 is built from 14 residues. V lost 0 bases, J lost 4 bases, and 6 bases lay in between. In germline, CDR1 is LGHDT, CDR2 YNNKEL (reference sequence). The DNA for the CDR3 is TGTGCCAGCAGCCAAGATGTCATCACCGGGGAGCTGTTTTTT. As protein: CASSQDVITGELFF.

This rearrangement joins TRBV19 to TRBJ2-7; 13 nucleotides match TRBD2. After removal of 5 bases from V and 13 bases from J, the junction contained 5 bases not matched to a gene. CDR1 and CDR2 (germline): LNHDA, SQIVND (reference sequence). The CDR3 has 12 amino acids. CDR3 loop: CASSGTSGMVYF. CDR3 bases: TGTGCCAGTAGTGGGACTAGCGGGATGGTATACTTC.

The CDR3 loop is CASSLGTHEQYF. CDR3 sequence (DNA): TGTGCCAGCAGCTTGGGAACCCACGAGCAGTACTTC. The chain joins TRBV7-9 to TRBJ2-7; D unresolved. Trimming took off 3 bases at V and 5 bases at J, with 8 bases between the two ends. CDR1 and CDR2 (germline): SEHNR, FQNEAQ (reference sequence). The CDR3 runs to 12 residues.

Sample share makes this clone medium-sized (0.01 to 0.1%). In the same sample, other DNA sequences code for this CDR3. V is TRBV5-6 and J is TRBJ1-2, with 8 bases identical to TRBD1. Looked up from germline, CDR1 is SGHDT and CDR2 is YYEEEE. This CDR3 spans 16 amino acids. The V segment lost 2 bases and the J segment 2 bases; nucleotides outside the gene matches: 8. The CDR3 sequence is CASSLIFQGANYGYTF. CDR3 sequence (DNA): TGTGCCAGCAGCTTAATTTTCCAGGGGGCGAACTATGGCTACACCTTC.

The gene calls are TRBV25-1 and TRBJ2-1, with D hard to call. Trimming shortened V by 5 bases and J by 10 bases, and 6 bases separated the two germline ends. This CDR3 is 10 amino acids long. Per germline, CDR1 MGHDK and CDR2 SYGVNS. The CDR3: CASSSREQFF. Written as DNA, the CDR3 is TGTGCCAGCAGTTCGCGGGAGCAGTTCTTC.